A selection of T cell receptor beta chains follows, all from one sample in a study of blood T cell repertoires in COVID-19. Repertoires were generated with immunoSEQ multiplex PCR, while TCRdb's copy carries only in-frame clones and drops some. The profile shows some 130,000 clones, about four fifths of them singletons. Sequenced input: PBMCs or T cells enriched from blood (not recorded which). These receptor sequences come from a man aged 35-49 years with acute COVID-19. CDR3s include the opening cysteine and the closing phenylalanine or tryptophan. The D gene is left open where the match is weak. The size entry is marked missing in some rows and otherwise reads once, few, many or a size class.

J gene	D gene	V gene	clone size	CDR3 protein	CDR3 DNA
TRBJ1-3	TRBD1	TRBV15	NA	CATSRRQGDSGNTIYF	TGTGCCACCAGCAGAAGACAGGGTGACTCTGGAAACACCATATATTTT
TRBJ2-1	NA	TRBV18	NA	CASSRVRGPYNEQFF	TGTGCCAGCTCACGGGTCAGGGGTCCCTACAATGAGCAGTTCTTC
TRBJ2-1	NA	TRBV6-4	NA	CASSPSGSPNEQFF	TGTGCCAGCAGCCCCAGCGGGTCTCCCAATGAGCAGTTCTTC
TRBJ2-5	TRBD2	TRBV6-2/TRBV6-3	NA	CASSPTSFGETQYF	TGTGCCAGCAGTCCGACTAGCTTCGGAGAGACCCAGTACTTC
TRBJ2-1	TRBD1	TRBV7-2	NA	CASSLVGTGNNEQFF	TGTGCCAGCAGCTTAGTGGGGACAGGTAACAATGAGCAGTTCTTC
TRBJ1-5	TRBD1	TRBV5-1	once	CASSLTGDQPQHF	TGCGCCAGCAGCTTGACAGGGGATCAGCCCCAGCATTTT
TRBJ1-3	NA	TRBV5-1	NA	CASSLGRGTGNTIYF	TGCGCCAGCAGCTTGGGGAGGGGTACTGGAAACACCATATATTTT
TRBJ2-1	TRBD1	TRBV6-5	NA	CASRRQGAGEQFF	TGTGCCAGCAGAAGACAGGGGGCTGGCGAGCAGTTCTTC
TRBJ2-1	TRBD2	TRBV6-2/TRBV6-3	NA	CASSYAGSSGGLNEQFF	TGTGCCAGCAGTTACGCGGGGTCTAGCGGGGGCCTAAATGAGCAGTTCTTC
TRBJ2-7	TRBD1	TRBV11-2	NA	CASSLNYRGAREEQYF	TGTGCCAGCAGCTTAAACTACAGGGGCGCCCGAGAGGAGCAGTACTTC
TRBJ1-1	NA	TRBV6-5	NA	CASSYYVTGKGSEAFF	TGTGCCAGCAGTTACTATGTAACAGGGAAAGGGTCTGAAGCTTTCTTT
TRBJ2-1	TRBD2	TRBV6-4	NA	CASSEEAGDGNEQFF	TGTGCCAGCAGTGAAGAAGCGGGAGATGGGAATGAGCAGTTCTTC
TRBJ1-1	TRBD1	TRBV12-5	NA	CASGLGRGREAFF	TGTGCTAGTGGTTTGGGGAGGGGGCGTGAAGCTTTCTTT
TRBJ2-4	TRBD1	TRBV4-1	NA	CASTPPSGQGNIQYF	TGCGCCAGCACCCCGCCCTCGGGACAGGGAAACATTCAGTACTTC
TRBJ1-2	TRBD1	TRBV4-3	NA	CASSQDRGTAYGYTF	TGCGCCAGCAGCCAAGATCGGGGGACAGCATATGGCTACACCTTC
TRBJ1-2	NA	TRBV7-9	NA	CASSLISVDTF	TGTGCCAGCAGCTTAATTTCGGTGGACACCTTC
TRBJ2-1	NA	TRBV24-1	few	CATSDGQYNEQFF	TGTGCCACCAGTGATGGGCAATACAATGAGCAGTTCTTC
TRBJ2-1	NA	TRBV5-4	NA	CASSLPQGRNEQFF	TGTGCCAGCAGCTTGCCCCAGGGAAGGAATGAGCAGTTCTTC
TRBJ1-5	TRBD1	TRBV28	few	CASSLFYLRRSTGDSNQPQHF	TGTGCCAGCAGTTTATTTTACCTACGCCGATCCACAGGGGATAGCAATCAGCCCCAGCATTTT
TRBJ1-1	TRBD1	TRBV19	NA	CASSITGAPGEAFF	TGTGCCAGTAGTATCACAGGGGCCCCCGGTGAAGCTTTCTTT
TRBJ2-7	TRBD2	TRBV11-2	NA	CASSLTGGLQFSYEQYF	TGTGCCAGCAGCTTAACGGGGGGGTTGCAGTTTTCCTACGAGCAGTACTTC
TRBJ1-1	NA	TRBV6-1	once	CASSEGVTEAFF	TGTGCCAGCAGTGAGGGAGTAACTGAAGCTTTCTTT
TRBJ2-4	TRBD1	TRBV11-2	NA	CASSDLRDRGLGIQYF	TGTGCCAGCAGCGATCTCCGGGACAGGGGTCTGGGCATTCAGTACTTC
TRBJ2-3	TRBD2	TRBV29-1	NA	CSVGTSGVTDTQYF	TGCAGCGTAGGGACTAGCGGGGTCACAGATACGCAGTATTTT
TRBJ1-6	NA	TRBV27	NA	CASSLDSSGSPLHF	TGTGCCAGCAGTTTAGACTCTTCCGGATCACCCCTCCACTTT
TRBJ2-1	TRBD1	TRBV3-1/TRBV3-2	NA	CASSQGTGAHNEQFF	TGTGCCAGCAGCCAAGGGACAGGGGCCCACAATGAGCAGTTCTTC
TRBJ2-3	TRBD2	TRBV7-9	NA	CASSLGGGEEDTQYF	TGTGCCAGCAGCTTGGGCGGGGGGGAGGAAGATACGCAGTATTTT
TRBJ1-2	TRBD1	TRBV6-5	NA	CASRGQGVSGYTF	TGTGCCAGCAGAGGACAGGGTGTATCTGGCTACACCTTC
TRBJ2-2	TRBD2	TRBV27	NA	CASSNYGGENTGELFF	TGTGCCAGCAGCAACTACGGGGGGGAGAACACCGGGGAGCTGTTTTTT
TRBJ1-6	NA	TRBV27	NA	CASSFGPNNSPLHF	TGTGCCAGCAGTTTTGGGCCGAATAATTCACCCCTCCACTTT
TRBJ2-7	TRBD1	TRBV3-1/TRBV3-2	NA	CASSQTDRGSSYEQYF	TGTGCCAGCAGCCAAACCGACAGGGGTAGCTCCTACGAGCAGTACTTC
TRBJ1-6	TRBD1	TRBV12-3/TRBV12-4	few	CASSFQGDSPLHF	TGTGCCAGCAGTTTTCAGGGGGATTCACCCCTCCACTTT
TRBJ1-1	NA	TRBV3-1/TRBV3-2	NA	CASSQGVNTEAFF	TGTGCCAGCAGCCAGGGCGTGAACACTGAAGCTTTCTTT
TRBJ2-1	TRBD2	TRBV2	few	CASSDEAGESYYDNEQFF	TGTGCCAGCAGTGACGAAGCGGGAGAGAGTTACTACGACAATGAGCAGTTCTTC
TRBJ2-7	NA	TRBV30	NA	CAWSRGRQEATYEQYF	TGTGCCTGGAGTAGAGGGAGACAGGAAGCTACCTACGAGCAGTACTTC
TRBJ1-3	NA	TRBV7-2	NA	CASSSPTVSGNTIYF	TGTGCCAGCAGCTCGCCGACAGTCTCTGGAAACACCATATATTTT
TRBJ2-3	NA	TRBV19	few	CASSIGGTLTDTQYF	TGTGCCAGTAGTATTGGCGGAACTCTCACAGATACGCAGTATTTT
TRBJ1-2	TRBD1	TRBV7-9	NA	CASSAGQVSYGYTF	TGTGCCAGCAGCGCCGGACAGGTTTCCTATGGCTACACCTTC
TRBJ1-1	NA	TRBV5-5	NA	CASSPPVEVNTEAFF	TGTGCCAGCAGCCCTCCTGTGGAGGTGAACACTGAAGCTTTCTTT
TRBJ2-2	TRBD2	TRBV14	NA	CASSPRLAGAGELFF	TGTGCCAGCAGCCCACGACTAGCGGGAGCCGGGGAGCTGTTTTTT
TRBJ1-5	NA	TRBV14	NA	CASSQFTGEYQPQHF	TGTGCCAGCAGCCAATTCACGGGGGAATATCAGCCCCAGCATTTT
TRBJ1-5	TRBD1	TRBV28	NA	CAIRPGGGDQPQHF	TGTGCCATTAGACCAGGGGGCGGGGATCAGCCCCAGCATTTT
TRBJ2-3	TRBD2	TRBV28	NA	CASSFIDGGADTQYF	TGTGCCAGCAGTTTTATAGATGGGGGGGCAGATACGCAGTATTTT
TRBJ1-2	NA	TRBV24-1	once	CATSDINYGYTF	TGTGCCACCAGTGACATCAACTATGGCTACACCTTC
TRBJ2-7	TRBD1	TRBV28	NA	CASSSSGQGLRGGEQYF	TGTGCCAGCAGCAGCTCGGGACAGGGCCTTAGAGGGGGCGAGCAGTACTTC
TRBJ2-7	TRBD1	TRBV19	NA	CASSLSGTGVNEQYF	TGTGCCAGTAGCCTATCCGGGACAGGGGTCAACGAGCAGTACTTC
TRBJ1-1	NA	TRBV11-3	NA	CASSLGQNTEAFF	TGTGCCAGCAGCTTAGGACAGAACACTGAAGCTTTCTTT
TRBJ1-2	TRBD1	TRBV6-1	NA	CASSEGTVHTRGYTF	TGTGCCAGCAGTGAGGGGACAGTCCATACTAGGGGCTACACCTTC
TRBJ1-5	TRBD1	TRBV27	NA	CASSSDRGSNQPQHF	TGTGCCAGCAGTTCAGACAGGGGTAGCAATCAGCCCCAGCATTTT
TRBJ2-5	TRBD2	TRBV11-2	NA	CASSTEASGSETQYF	TGTGCCAGCAGCACCGAGGCTAGCGGCTCAGAGACCCAGTACTTC
TRBJ1-2	NA	TRBV30	NA	CAWRLGTDSYGYTF	TGTGCCTGGAGACTCGGGACTGACAGCTATGGCTACACCTTC
TRBJ1-2	NA	TRBV2	NA	CASSAGGRTVYTF	TGTGCCAGCAGTGCCGGGGGAAGAACGGTCTACACCTTC
TRBJ1-3	TRBD1	TRBV27	NA	CASSAGTGLGNTIYF	TGTGCCAGCAGTGCCGGGACAGGGTTGGGAAACACCATATATTTT
TRBJ2-1	NA	TRBV27	NA	CASSLTRPGEQFF	TGTGCCAGCAGTTTAACTCGACCAGGTGAGCAGTTCTTC